The sequence of this TCR beta chain was determined in a study of cytomegalovirus exposure and HLA in healthy donors. Points from the study as a whole: Accurate HLA-A and HLA-B prediction from TCR beta sequences was reported for most subjects. Three CMV-associated chains were confirmed in vitro to be specific for CMV antigens. A link between a missense DCLRE1C variant and TCR beta V- and J-gene trimming emerged from a later analysis.

The PCR had 60 Vbeta and 13 Jbeta primers. Clones were read by immunoSEQ multiplex PCR, and TCRdb kept only the in-frame ones, dropping some. The sample holds 200,000 to 250,000 clones, roughly four fifths seen once. Note on this clone: Its target is not known. An end of the junction differs from the germline gene, which may be a read error.

The CDR3 has 12 amino acids. Germline loops: CDR1 SEHNR, CDR2 FQNEAQ (reference sequence). The chain links TRBV7-9 to TRBJ1-1; D is possibly TRBD1 (6 bases). This TCR was sampled from a woman between 40 and 55 years old in good health and CMV-seronegative. Source material: PBMCs. CDR3 nucleotide sequence: TGTTCCAGCAGCCCAGGGGTCAATGAAGCTTTCTTT. Encoded protein: CSSSPGVNEAFF.